One sample yielded the 8 T cell receptor beta chains listed below, sequenced in a study of blood T cell repertoires in COVID-19 (dated by TCRdb to 2018 to 2020). Libraries were constructed by the immunoSEQ multiplex PCR assay. TCRdb limited this immuneACCESS table to in-frame rearrangements with V and J called. A share of clones is missing; checked studies link under half to unresolved V genes, and the rest is unexplained. The sample records over 200,000 clones, more than 75% of which are singletons. The biggest ten clones account for 1.9% of the sample. Specimen: peripheral blood. Receptors were obtained from a man aged 35 to 55 with active or convalescent COVID-19.

This chain uses TRBV3-1 (or the pseudogene TRBV3-2) with TRBJ1-1, with a tentative D call TRBD1 (5 bases). Trimming stripped 3 bases from V and 0 bases from J, with 11 bases between. Germline-derived CDR1 and CDR2 are LGHDT and YNNKEL (reference sequence). This CDR3 contains 15 residues. The CDR3 is CASSQFGALNTEAFF. The CDR3 nucleotides are TGTGCCAGCAGCCAGTTTGGGGCCCTGAACACTGAAGCTTTCTTT.

This clone was seen a handful of times. This rearrangement joins TRBV27 to TRBJ1-2; D is uncertain. Germline V gene data show CDR1 as MNHEY and CDR2 as SMNVEV (reference sequence). The CDR3 length is 14 residues. The ends were cut back, 4 bases at V and 3 bases at J, with 12 bases in the middle. The chain's CDR3 is CASSWAGGDYGYTF. In nucleotides, the CDR3 is TGTGCCAGCAGTTGGGCAGGCGGGGACTATGGCTACACCTTC.

The chain joins TRBV3-1 (or the pseudogene TRBV3-2) to TRBJ2-7; possible D gene TRBD2, 6 bases. Germline CDR1 is LGHDT and CDR2 is YNNKEL (reference sequence). The CDR3 spans 15 residues. The V end lost 0 bases, the J end lost 5 bases, and 14 bases lay between the germline ends. The CDR3 bases are TGTGCCAGCAGCCAAGAGGGGCGGGGTATCGACGAGCAGTACTTC. It is translated as CASSQEGRGIDEQYF.

This chain joins TRBV6-2 or TRBV6-3 and TRBJ1-2; D might be TRBD1 (5 bases). Trimming shortened V by 2 bases and J by 5 bases, and 12 bases separated the two germline ends. From germline, CDR1 is MNHEY and CDR2 SVGEGT. The CDR3 length is 14 residues. CDR3 DNA sequence: TGTGCCAGCAGTTACAGTACAGGATATTATGGCTACACCTTC. Translation: CASSYSTGYYGYTF.

The J gene is TRBJ1-6, the V gene TRBV27; D remains ambiguous. Germline loops: CDR1 MNHEY, CDR2 SMNVEV (reference sequence). This CDR3 is 13 amino acids long. The ends were cut back, 5 bases at V and 9 bases at J, with 11 bases in the middle. This CDR3 reads CASSPLVGSPLHF. CDR3 nucleotide sequence: TGTGCCAGCAGTCCCTTAGTTGGTTCACCCCTCCACTTT.

The V call is TRBV5-1, the J call TRBJ2-5, with TRBD2 matching over 10 bases. The CDR3 spans 16 residues. Germline V gene lookup returns CDR1 SGHRS and CDR2 YFSETQ. Trimming took 0 bases from V and 1 from J; bases not matched to a gene: 3. This CDR3 reads CASSLGIAGGQETQYF. The CDR3 region has the DNA TGCGCCAGCAGCTTGGGTATAGCGGGGGGCCAAGAGACCCAGTACTTC.

The V call is TRBV2, the J call TRBJ2-7, with D tentatively TRBD2 (6 bases). Deletions cut 10 bases from V and 1 base from J, with 17 bases between. Germline CDR1 is SNHLY and CDR2 is FYNNEI. This CDR3 comprises 14 residues. The CDR3 nucleotides are TGTGCCACCAACCCGGGGGTCTCGTCCTACGAGCAGTACTTC. This codes for CATNPGVSSYEQYF.

This sequence joins TRBV30 and TRBJ2-3; possibly TRBD2 for D (6 bases). Germline CDR1 reads GTSNPN; CDR2 reads SVGIG (reference sequence). This CDR3 is built from 13 residues. V was cut by 1 base and J by 11 bases, with 16 bases left in between. CDR3 nucleotides: TGTGCCTGGAGTGCCCTCCCCGGGAGTGAGCAGTATTTT. It yields the protein CAWSALPGSEQYF.